Below are 25 T cell receptor beta chains sequenced from a single sample in a study of memory CD4+ T cells and cytomegalovirus serostatus. The sort gate was single viable CD3+CD4+CD8-CD45RO+ cells for memory CD4+ T cells. The assay was immunoSEQ multiplex PCR, and TCRdb's table has in-frame clones only and misses some. The sample carries approximately 63,000 clones, 80% recorded once. Sequenced input: memory CD4+ T cells from blood. These receptors all stem from an adult in good health and CMV-seronegative. Some clones in this sample may be carry-over from other donors' samples.

The rearrangement links TRBV2 to TRBJ2-3; 10 nucleotides align to TRBD2. Looked up from germline, CDR1 is SNHLY and CDR2 is FYNNEI. V shed 5 bases and J 2 bases; nucleotides not matched to a gene: 1. The CDR3 has 14 amino acids. Written as DNA, the CDR3 is TGTGCCAGCAGTCTAGCGGGAGACACAGATACGCAGTATTTT. Protein: CASSLAGDTDTQYF.

The gene calls are TRBV11-1 and TRBJ2-1, with D perhaps given as TRBD1 or TRBD2 (6 bases each). V was clipped by 1 base and J by 5 bases, with 12 bases between them. CDR3 length: 15 residues. Germline V gene data show CDR1 as SGHAT and CDR2 as FQDESV (reference sequence). CDR3 DNA: TGTGCCAGCAGCTTAGTAGGGGGGTCGCACAATGAGCAGTTCTTC. It encodes CASSLVGGSHNEQFF.

This chain uses TRBV6-1 with TRBJ2-7; TRBD2 matches 10 bases. The germline gives CDR1 MNHNS, CDR2 SASEGT. The CDR3 runs to 14 residues. Unmatched junction bases numbered 4, after V lost 4 bases and J lost 4 bases. The CDR3 bases are TGTGCCAGCAGTGCACTAGCGGGATTTTACGAGCAGTACTTC. It translates to CASSALAGFYEQYF.

CDR3 nucleotides: TGTGCCAGCAGTCCGACAGGAGCTAACTATGGCTACACCTTC. It translates to CASSPTGANYGYTF. This chain connects TRBV6-1 to TRBJ1-2, with a weak D call TRBD1 (6 bases). This CDR3 has 14 amino acids. Looked up from germline, CDR1 is MNHNS and CDR2 is SASEGT. The V end lost 5 bases, the J end lost 0 bases, and 10 bases lay between the germline ends.

The chain links TRBV27 to TRBJ2-1; 9 bases match TRBD2. Germline assignment: CDR1 MNHEY and CDR2 SMNVEV (reference sequence). The CDR3 is 16 residues long. Trimming removed 4 bases from V and 0 bases from J; junction bases left unmatched: 4. CDR3 nucleotides: TGTGCCAGCAGTTCATATAGCGGGAGCTCCTACAATGAGCAGTTCTTC. It yields the protein CASSSYSGSSYNEQFF.

V usage is TRBV6-1 and J usage is TRBJ1-4; 8 bases align to TRBD1. The germline V gene has CDR1 MNHNS and CDR2 SASEGT. The CDR3 is made up of 16 amino acids. The junction had 8 bases not matched to a gene; V was cut back by 0 bases and J by 8 bases. The CDR3 loop is CASSEAPTGVIEKLFF. CDR3 nucleotides: TGTGCCAGCAGTGAAGCGCCGACAGGGGTTATCGAAAAACTGTTTTTT.

There are many counts of this clone. The rearrangement uses TRBV6-5 and TRBJ1-1; D is unclear. V gave up 7 bases and J gave up 11 bases, with 14 bases separating them. Germline V gene data show CDR1 as MNHEY and CDR2 as SVGAGI. The CDR3 totals 11 residues. Here the CDR3 reads CASTSTTRAFF. CDR3 DNA: TGTGCCAGCACCTCCACGACTCGGGCTTTCTTT.

The rearrangement links TRBV5-6 to TRBJ1-5; TRBD1 matches at 9 bases. Losses at the gene ends were 3 bases for V and 1 base for J; bases not matched to a gene: 5. The CDR3 runs 16 residues. Looked up from germline, CDR1 is SGHDT and CDR2 is YYEEEE. In DNA, the CDR3 is TGTGCCAGCAGCTATGGGACAGGGACAAGCAATCAGCCCCAGCATTTT. The encoded protein is CASSYGTGTSNQPQHF.

This clone was recorded only once. The rearrangement joins TRBV7-2 to TRBJ1-5, with D possibly matching TRBD1 (5 bases). V lost 5 bases and J lost 6, with 17 bases in between. Germline assignment: CDR1 SGHTA and CDR2 FQGNSA. CDR3 length: 15 amino acids. The chain's CDR3 is CASSQGTREAQPQHF. The CDR3 nucleotides are TGTGCCAGCAGCCAAGGGACCAGGGAAGCTCAGCCCCAGCATTTT.

This chain links TRBV4-2 with TRBJ2-7; D call uncertain. The length of the CDR3 is 13 residues. Trimming pared 1 base from V and 3 bases from J, leaving 7 bases between. The germline V gene has CDR1 LGHNA and CDR2 YNFKEQ. CDR3 DNA sequence: TGTGCCAGCAGCCAAGTTAACCTCTACGAGCAGTACTTC. Encoded protein: CASSQVNLYEQYF.

The V gene is TRBV4-1, the J gene TRBJ2-2; TRBD1 agrees at 10 bases. From germline, CDR1 is MGHRA and CDR2 YSYEKL. The CDR3 is 15 residues long. The V gene end was trimmed by 6 bases and the J gene end by 6 bases; junction bases not matched to a gene: 7. CDR3 sequence reads: CASRLGTGDPGELFF. The CDR3 DNA reads as TGCGCCAGCAGACTCGGGACAGGGGACCCCGGGGAGCTGTTTTTT.

DNA of the CDR3: TGTGCCAGCAGCTCGCTTGGCGGACAGATTAATCAGCCCCAGCATTTT. As protein: CASSSLGGQINQPQHF. The J gene is TRBJ1-5, the V gene TRBV7-2, with TRBD1 as a possible D gene (6 bases). Per the germline V gene, CDR1 is SGHTA and CDR2 is FQGNSA. Trimming removed 4 bases from V and 4 bases from J, with 17 bases in between. The CDR3 is made up of 16 amino acids.

The V and J genes are TRBV14 and TRBJ1-1; tentatively, D is TRBD1 (6 bases). CDR1 is SGHDN, CDR2 FVKESK, per germline. CDR3 size: 14 residues. The V end was cut by 3 bases, the J end by 5 bases, with 13 bases between. DNA of the CDR3: TGTGCCAGCAGCCATAACTGGGGGCTAACTGAAGCTTTCTTT. Amino acids: CASSHNWGLTEAFF. Using reference TRBV14 and TRBJ1-1 for the parts outside the CDR3, the full variable domain is EAGVTQFPSHSVIEKGQTVTLRCDPISGHDNLYWYRRVMGKEIKFLLHFVKESKQDESGMPNNRFLAERTGGTYSTLKVQPAELEDSGVYFCASSHNWGLTEAFFGQGTRLTVV.

The V gene is TRBV10-3, the J gene TRBJ2-3; D perhaps matches TRBD1 (5 bases). CDR3 length: 14 residues. Germline V lookup: CDR1 ENHRY, CDR2 SYGVKD. The germline V and J ends were trimmed by 0 bases and 5 bases, with 9 bases remaining between them. For the CDR3, the DNA is TGTGCCATCAGTGAGTCCGCAGGGAAAGATACGCAGTATTTT. Amino acid sequence: CAISESAGKDTQYF.

J is TRBJ2-1 and V is TRBV28; TRBD1 aligns across 10 bases. The CDR3 runs to 16 residues. Per germline, CDR1 MDHEN and CDR2 SYDVKM. Trimming at V came to 6 bases and at J to 4 bases, leaving 9 bases not matched to a gene. The CDR3 bases are TGTGCCAGCAGCCGTCCGGGACAGGGGAGTTACAATGAGCAGTTCTTC. This encodes CASSRPGQGSYNEQFF.

This chain links TRBV4-3 with TRBJ1-3, with 11 bases identical to TRBD1. The CDR3 extends over 17 amino acids. CDR1 LGHNA and CDR2 YSLEER come from the germline V gene. Germline trimming cut 1 base from V and 4 bases from J; bases unmatched to any gene: 6. The CDR3 is CASSQGLGQGGGNTIYF. Here the CDR3 DNA reads TGCGCCAGCAGCCAAGGCTTGGGACAGGGGGGAGGAAACACCATATATTTT.

The chain couples TRBV7-6 to TRBJ2-7; tentative D call: TRBD1 (6 bases). CDR1 and CDR2 (germline): SGHVS, FNYEAQ. The CDR3 totals 16 residues. V lost 5 bases and J 2 bases, leaving 19 bases between the germline ends. The chain's CDR3 is CASSPRGQLFPYEQYF. The CDR3 nucleotides read TGTGCCAGCAGCCCCCGAGGACAGCTTTTCCCCTACGAGCAGTACTTC.

J is TRBJ2-4 and V is TRBV5-1, with D possibly matching TRBD1 (5 bases). Per germline, CDR1 SGHRS and CDR2 YFSETQ. Trimming took 0 bases from V and 5 from J, leaving 12 bases between them. There are 15 residues in the CDR3. CDR3 sequence: CASSLDRLPQNIQYF. CDR3 DNA sequence: TGCGCCAGCAGCTTGGACAGGCTCCCTCAAAACATTCAGTACTTC. The entire variable domain, with the rest obtained from reference TRBV5-1 and TRBJ2-4, is as follows: KAGVTQTPRYLIKTRGQQVTLSCSPISGHRSVSWYQQTPGQGLQFLFEYFSETQRNKGNFPGRFSGRQFSNSRSEMNVSTLELGDSALYLCASSLDRLPQNIQYFGAGTRLSVL.

This chain connects TRBV7-2 to TRBJ2-5; a weak D match, TRBD2 (7 bases). V was trimmed by 4 bases and J by 4 bases, leaving 16 bases between them. Germline CDR1 is SGHTA and CDR2 is FQGNSA. CDR3 length equals 15 residues. CDR3 sequence reads: CASSSGGRGRETQYF. CDR3 bases: TGTGCCAGCAGCTCTGGGGGGAGGGGGAGAGAGACCCAGTACTTC.

J is TRBJ1-5 and V is TRBV21-1; the table assigns TRBD1, which was not confirmed against the DNA. TRBV21-1 corresponds to a pseudogene. The CDR3 has 18 amino acids. CDR3 loop: CASSKDRGRQGQNQPQHF. The CDR3 DNA is TGTGCCAGCAGCAAAGATAGAGGGAGACAGGGGCAAAATCAGCCCCAGCATTTT.

The V and J genes are TRBV4-1 and TRBJ2-3; 7 nucleotides align to TRBD2. Unmatched junction bases numbered 6, after V lost 3 bases and J lost 0 bases. CDR3 length equals 16 residues. Per the germline V gene, CDR1 is MGHRA and CDR2 is YSYEKL. The CDR3 DNA is TGCGCCAGCAGCCAGGGCCTAGCGGTGAGCACAGATACGCAGTATTTT. It is translated as CASSQGLAVSTDTQYF.

A note on this clone: The sample contains more than one DNA sequence encoding this CDR3. This chain uses TRBV11-1 with TRBJ2-5, with 7 bases lining up with TRBD2. The V gene's germline CDR1 is SGHAT and CDR2 FQDESV (reference sequence). This CDR3 contains 13 residues. The junction had 2 bases not matched to a gene; V was cut back by 5 bases and J by 2 bases. As DNA, the CDR3 is TGTGCCAGCAGCGGGAGGGGACAAGAGACCCAGTACTTC. This encodes CASSGRGQETQYF. Full variable domain (remainder filled in from reference TRBV11-1 and TRBJ2-5): EAEVAQSPRYKITEKSQAVAFWCDPISGHATLYWYRQILGQGPELLVQFQDESVVDDSQLPKDRFSAERLKGVDSTLKIQPAELGDSAMYLCASSGRGQETQYFGPGTRLLVL.

The chain couples TRBV28 to TRBJ2-5; D uncertain. The CDR3 loop spans 13 amino acids. V lost 3 bases and J 1 base, leaving 6 bases between the germline ends. Per germline, CDR1 MDHEN and CDR2 SYDVKM. The CDR3 sequence: CASSFISQETQYF. The CDR3 DNA reads as TGTGCCAGCAGTTTTATTTCCCAAGAGACCCAGTACTTC.

The CDR3: CASSPWTSGRGGDTQYF. As DNA, the CDR3 is TGTGCCAGCTCACCATGGACTAGCGGGAGAGGAGGAGATACGCAGTATTTT. The rearrangement links TRBV18 to TRBJ2-3; 13 nucleotides match TRBD2. The germline gives CDR1 KGHSH, CDR2 LQKENI. The V segment lost 2 bases and the J segment 5 bases; nucleotides outside the gene matches: 7. The CDR3 covers 17 residues. Looking up the rest from reference TRBV18 and TRBJ2-3 gives the full variable domain: NAGVMQNPRHLVRRRGQEARLRCSPMKGHSHVYWYRQLPEEGLKFMVYLQKENIIDESGMPKERFSAEFPKEGPSILRIQQVVRGDSAAYFCASSPWTSGRGGDTQYFGPGTRLTVL.

This sequence joins TRBV28 and TRBJ1-4, with D perhaps TRBD1 (5 bases). CDR1 is MDHEN, CDR2 SYDVKM, per germline. Trimming shortened V by 3 bases and J by 8 bases, and 13 bases separated the two germline ends. This CDR3 contains 14 residues. The CDR3 nucleotides read TGTGCCAGCAGTTTTTTGGGGGTGGAGGAAAAACTGTTTTTT. Its translation is CASSFLGVEEKLFF.